A selection of T cell receptor beta chains follows, all from one sample in a study of Ad26.COV2.S vaccination and SARS-CoV-2 variants. Repertoires were generated with immunoSEQ multiplex PCR, while TCRdb's copy carries only in-frame clones and drops some. The sample has over 350,000 clones, around nine tenths seen once. The sample in question was peripheral blood, obtained in a trial of Ad26.COV2.S vaccine versus placebo. Receptors originate from a person between 18 and 59 years old who received the Ad26.COV2.S COVID-19 vaccine or a placebo. Both conserved end residues are trimmed from each CDR3. The D gene is left open where the match is weak. Not every row has a clone size; where given, it reads once, few, many or a size class.

D: -
size: -
V: TRBV7-9
J: TRBJ1-1
CDR3: ASSRDINTEAF

D: TRBD1
size: -
V: TRBV5-1
J: TRBJ1-2
CDR3: ASSPDGQGNT

D: -
size: -
V: TRBV7-9
J: TRBJ1-2
CDR3: ASSFTPQGGGYGYT

D: -
size: -
V: TRBV7-9
J: TRBJ2-3
CDR3: ASRTGPGGTDTQY

D: TRBD1
size: -
V: TRBV5-1
J: TRBJ1-4
CDR3: ASSQGQGVSKLF

D: -
size: -
V: TRBV12-3/TRBV12-4
J: TRBJ1-2
CDR3: ASTIGGDGYT

D: TRBD1
size: -
V: TRBV2
J: TRBJ2-1
CDR3: ASSLDRGGRNEQF

D: TRBD1
size: -
V: TRBV5-1
J: TRBJ1-5
CDR3: ASRTGQGADQPQH

D: TRBD2
size: -
V: TRBV7-2
J: TRBJ2-2
CDR3: ADTSGGAATGELF

D: TRBD1
size: -
V: TRBV7-9
J: TRBJ1-2
CDR3: ASSFSVSGGNGYT

D: -
size: -
V: TRBV6-5
J: TRBJ2-5
CDR3: ASSYPPHQEQETQY

D: -
size: -
V: TRBV7-9
J: TRBJ1-3
CDR3: ASAPGAALAGNTIY

D: -
size: few
V: TRBV5-6
J: TRBJ1-1
CDR3: ASSLNTEAF

D: -
size: -
V: TRBV6-5
J: TRBJ2-7
CDR3: ASRSYPEVTYEQY

D: -
size: few
V: TRBV5-1
J: TRBJ1-2
CDR3: ASSPLEGLGYT

D: TRBD1
size: few
V: TRBV5-1
J: TRBJ2-2
CDR3: ASSPAGTGFTGELF

D: -
size: -
V: TRBV10-3
J: TRBJ1-1
CDR3: AISDKGNTEAF

D: -
size: -
V: TRBV7-9
J: TRBJ2-7
CDR3: ASGKTYEQY

D: -
size: -
V: TRBV4-1
J: TRBJ1-4
CDR3: ASSRSGPGYEKLF

D: -
size: once
V: TRBV5-6
J: TRBJ2-1
CDR3: ASSGIYAAWDEQF

D: -
size: once
V: TRBV7-2
J: TRBJ1-3
CDR3: ASTWDSSGNTIY

D: TRBD1
size: -
V: TRBV27
J: TRBJ1-5
CDR3: ASSVDRGGNQPQH

D: -
size: -
V: TRBV7-8
J: TRBJ1-2
CDR3: ASSLARFATSDGYT

D: -
size: -
V: TRBV6-6
J: TRBJ2-7
CDR3: ASSPRAEQY

D: -
size: -
V: TRBV5-5
J: TRBJ1-1
CDR3: ASSLVPNTEAF

D: -
size: -
V: TRBV2
J: TRBJ1-2
CDR3: ATQGEQNYGYT

D: TRBD1
size: -
V: TRBV11-2
J: TRBJ1-2
CDR3: ASSLSPWDRGEDGYT

D: TRBD2
size: -
V: TRBV5-4
J: TRBJ2-5
CDR3: ASSLRSGGAGQTQY

D: -
size: -
V: TRBV15
J: TRBJ2-1
CDR3: ATSGAASSYNEQF

D: -
size: -
V: TRBV5-6
J: TRBJ2-5
CDR3: ASSPVQGPQETQY

D: TRBD1
size: -
V: TRBV2
J: TRBJ1-2
CDR3: ASSEVGRGLYGYT

D: -
size: -
V: TRBV5-1
J: TRBJ2-1
CDR3: ASSLEGRHNEQF

D: -
size: -
V: TRBV9
J: TRBJ2-5
CDR3: ASSEQVVQETQY

D: -
size: -
V: TRBV2
J: TRBJ1-4
CDR3: ASSPGAIREKLF

D: TRBD1
size: -
V: TRBV19
J: TRBJ2-2
CDR3: ASSTDRGLYTGELF

D: -
size: -
V: TRBV5-1
J: TRBJ2-2
CDR3: ASSRDGLVAGELF

D: TRBD2
size: -
V: TRBV6-1
J: TRBJ2-2
CDR3: ASSAIVSGGNTGELF

D: -
size: -
V: TRBV24-1
J: TRBJ1-1
CDR3: ATSDPVRRRTQNTEAF

D: TRBD2
size: -
V: TRBV5-5
J: TRBJ2-5
CDR3: ASIRTSGAETQY

D: -
size: -
V: TRBV9
J: TRBJ1-1
CDR3: ASSQGSEAF

D: TRBD2
size: -
V: TRBV2
J: TRBJ2-1
CDR3: ASTSPTSGGSHNEQF

D: -
size: -
V: TRBV6-1
J: TRBJ2-2
CDR3: ASSDGWVGELF

D: -
size: -
V: TRBV12-3/TRBV12-4
J: TRBJ1-1
CDR3: ASRDRPAAEAF

D: -
size: few
V: TRBV7-8
J: TRBJ1-3
CDR3: ASSLAEEIGNTIY

D: -
size: -
V: TRBV7-2
J: TRBJ2-1
CDR3: ASSLAGQSYNEQF

D: -
size: once
V: TRBV5-4
J: TRBJ2-7
CDR3: ASSLTGSYEQY

D: -
size: -
V: TRBV5-6
J: TRBJ2-1
CDR3: ASSDKGTGLNEQF

D: -
size: -
V: TRBV7-6
J: TRBJ2-7
CDR3: AETKGREQY

D: TRBD1
size: -
V: TRBV6-5
J: TRBJ2-4
CDR3: ASSYSTRGRNIQY

D: -
size: -
V: TRBV7-2
J: TRBJ2-5
CDR3: ASSLVPSQETQY

D: TRBD2
size: -
V: TRBV18
J: TRBJ2-1
CDR3: ASRGLAGLLGDEQF

D: -
size: -
V: TRBV19
J: TRBJ1-1
CDR3: ASSIVGEAF

D: TRBD1
size: -
V: TRBV6-2/TRBV6-3
J: TRBJ1-5
CDR3: ASSYSRMVGQGMYGQPQH

D: -
size: -
V: TRBV2
J: TRBJ1-3
CDR3: ASSAGSSGNTIY

D: -
size: -
V: TRBV11-2
J: TRBJ1-3
CDR3: ASSLGPRGSDSGNTIY

D: -
size: -
V: TRBV7-8
J: TRBJ2-5
CDR3: ASSLVAFVYQETQY

D: TRBD1
size: -
V: TRBV18
J: TRBJ2-7
CDR3: ASSPLDRDSFTYEQY

D: -
size: -
V: TRBV13
J: TRBJ2-4
CDR3: ASSLVRGRALQTKNIQY

D: -
size: -
V: TRBV7-6
J: TRBJ2-1
CDR3: ASSPTGSPYNEQF